This T cell receptor (beta chain) derives from a study of post-analysis software for immune sequencing data. Study-level background: Relapsing-remitting, secondary progressive and progressive-relapsing courses of multiple sclerosis were included. Whole-study results and caveats: Patients showed TRBV5-6, TRBV5-1 and TRBV20-1 among five TRBV segments more frequent than in controls.

The junction had 5 bases not matched to a gene; V was cut back by 4 bases and J by 0 bases. CDR3 length: 15 amino acids. Germline V gene sequence: CDR1 GTSNPN, CDR2 SVGIG (reference sequence). A remark on this clonotype: Its antigen is not identified.

Libraries were made from TCR beta cDNA, and they carried unique molecular identifiers. About 500,000 cDNA molecules were obtained per 1 to 10 million input T cells. TCRdb re-called the PCR reads through MiXCR, storing one row per CDR3 protein. The sample consists of about 210,000 distinct CDR3 sequences, 29% of them appearing once. This receptor was identified in a girl aged 2-17 years with multiple sclerosis. Sequencing input: blood. The rearrangement links TRBV30 to TRBJ2-3, with 9 nucleotides matching TRBD2. CDR3 residues: CAWNSGRPSTDTQYF. CDR3 nucleotides: TGTGCCTGGAATAGCGGGAGACCCAGCACAGATACGCAGTATTTT. Supplemented by reference TRBV30 and TRBJ2-3, the full variable domain reads SQTIHQWPATLVQPVGSPLSLECTVEGTSNPNLYWYRQAAGRGLQLLFYSVGIGQISSEVPQNLSASRPQDRQFILSSKKLLLSDSGFYLCAWNSGRPSTDTQYFGPGTRLTVL.